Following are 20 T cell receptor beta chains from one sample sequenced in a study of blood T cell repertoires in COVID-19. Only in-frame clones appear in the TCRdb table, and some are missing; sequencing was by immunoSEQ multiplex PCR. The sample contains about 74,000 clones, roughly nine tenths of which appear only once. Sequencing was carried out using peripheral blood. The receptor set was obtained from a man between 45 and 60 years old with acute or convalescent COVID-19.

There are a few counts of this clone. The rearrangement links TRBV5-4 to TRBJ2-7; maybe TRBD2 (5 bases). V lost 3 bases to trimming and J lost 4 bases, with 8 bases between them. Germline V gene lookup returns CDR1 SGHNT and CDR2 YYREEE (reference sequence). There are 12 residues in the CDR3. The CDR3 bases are TGTGCCAGCAGCTCCCCGGGGTACGAGCAGTACTTC. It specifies CASSSPGYEQYF.

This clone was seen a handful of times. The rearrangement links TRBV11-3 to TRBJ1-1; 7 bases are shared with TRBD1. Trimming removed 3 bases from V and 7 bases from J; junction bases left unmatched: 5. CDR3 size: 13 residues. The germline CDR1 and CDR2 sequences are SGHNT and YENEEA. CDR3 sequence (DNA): TGTGCCAGCAGCTTCACCCAGGGGGATGAAGCTTTCTTT. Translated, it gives CASSFTQGDEAFF.

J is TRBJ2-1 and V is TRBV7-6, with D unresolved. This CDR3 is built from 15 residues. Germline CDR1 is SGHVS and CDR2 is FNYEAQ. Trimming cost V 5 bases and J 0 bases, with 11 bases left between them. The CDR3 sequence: CASSLGLFSYNEQFF. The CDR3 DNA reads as TGTGCCAGCAGCCTAGGGCTGTTCTCCTACAATGAGCAGTTCTTC.

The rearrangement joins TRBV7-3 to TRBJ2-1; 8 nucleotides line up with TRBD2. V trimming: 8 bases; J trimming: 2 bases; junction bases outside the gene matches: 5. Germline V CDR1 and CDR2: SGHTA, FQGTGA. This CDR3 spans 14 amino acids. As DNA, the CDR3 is TGTGCCAGCTCGGGAGGGGGGACCTACAATGAGCAGTTCTTC. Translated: CASSGGGTYNEQFF.

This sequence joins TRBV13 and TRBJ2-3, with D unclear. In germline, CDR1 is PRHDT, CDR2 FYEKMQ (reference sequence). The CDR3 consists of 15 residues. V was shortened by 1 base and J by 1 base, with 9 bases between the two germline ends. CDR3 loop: CASSLVGTGTDTQYF. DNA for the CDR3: TGTGCCAGCAGCTTAGTTGGCACAGGCACAGATACGCAGTATTTT.

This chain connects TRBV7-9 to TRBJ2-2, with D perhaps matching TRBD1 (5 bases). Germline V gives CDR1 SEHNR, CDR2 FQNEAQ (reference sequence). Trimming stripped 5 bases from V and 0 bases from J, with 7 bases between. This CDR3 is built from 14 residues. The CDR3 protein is CASSRQTNTGELFF. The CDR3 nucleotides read TGTGCCAGCAGCCGACAGACGAACACCGGGGAGCTGTTTTTT.

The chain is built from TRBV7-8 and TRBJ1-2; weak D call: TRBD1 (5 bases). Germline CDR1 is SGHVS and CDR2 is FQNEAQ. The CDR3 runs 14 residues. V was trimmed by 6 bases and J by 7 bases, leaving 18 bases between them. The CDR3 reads CASRGREPGVGYTF. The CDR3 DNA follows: TGTGCCAGCAGAGGACGGGAGCCGGGGGTTGGCTACACCTTC.

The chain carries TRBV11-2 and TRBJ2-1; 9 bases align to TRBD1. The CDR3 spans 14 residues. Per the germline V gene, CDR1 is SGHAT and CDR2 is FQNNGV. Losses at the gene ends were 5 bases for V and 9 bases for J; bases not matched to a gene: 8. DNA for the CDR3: TGTGCCAGCAGCACCGGGACAGGGTCGTTTGAGCAGTTCTTC. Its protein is CASSTGTGSFEQFF.

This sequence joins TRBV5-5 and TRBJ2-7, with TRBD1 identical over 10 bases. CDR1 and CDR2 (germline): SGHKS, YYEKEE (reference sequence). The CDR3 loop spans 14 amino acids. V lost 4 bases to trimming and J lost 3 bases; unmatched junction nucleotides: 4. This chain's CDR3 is CASSKTGGIYEQYF. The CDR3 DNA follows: TGTGCCAGCAGCAAGACAGGGGGCATCTACGAGCAGTACTTC. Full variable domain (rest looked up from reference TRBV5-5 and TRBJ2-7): DAGVTQSPTHLIKTRGQQVTLRCSPISGHKSVSWYQQVLGQGPQFIFQYYEKEERGRGNFPDRFSARQFPNYSSELNVNALLLGDSALYLCASSKTGGIYEQYFGPGTRLTVT.

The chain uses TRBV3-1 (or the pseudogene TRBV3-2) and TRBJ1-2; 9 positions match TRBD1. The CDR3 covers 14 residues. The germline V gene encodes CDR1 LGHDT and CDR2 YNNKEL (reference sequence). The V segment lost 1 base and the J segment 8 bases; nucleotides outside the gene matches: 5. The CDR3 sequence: CASSQGGQGQGYTF. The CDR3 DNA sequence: TGTGCCAGCAGCCAAGGGGGACAGGGACAAGGCTACACCTTC.

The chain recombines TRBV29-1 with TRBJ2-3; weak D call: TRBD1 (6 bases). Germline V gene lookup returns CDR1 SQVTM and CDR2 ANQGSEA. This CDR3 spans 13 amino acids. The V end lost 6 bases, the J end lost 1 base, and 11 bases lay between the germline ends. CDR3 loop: CSVSGVGTDTQYF. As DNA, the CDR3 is TGCAGCGTCTCAGGGGTCGGCACAGATACGCAGTATTTT.

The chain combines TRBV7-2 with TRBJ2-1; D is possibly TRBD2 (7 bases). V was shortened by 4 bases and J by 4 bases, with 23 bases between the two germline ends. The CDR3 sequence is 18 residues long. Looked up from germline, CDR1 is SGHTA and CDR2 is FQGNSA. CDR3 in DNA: TGTGCCAGCAGCTCCATGTTAGGGGGGGCCTCTGGGTACAATGAGCAGTTCTTC. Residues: CASSSMLGGASGYNEQFF.

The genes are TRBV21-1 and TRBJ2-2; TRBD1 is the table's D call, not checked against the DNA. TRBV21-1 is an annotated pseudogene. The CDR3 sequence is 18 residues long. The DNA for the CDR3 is TGTGCCAGCAGCAAGGTAGGGACAGCCAACCCCTCCACCGGGGAGCTGTTTTTT. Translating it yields CASSKVGTANPSTGELFF.

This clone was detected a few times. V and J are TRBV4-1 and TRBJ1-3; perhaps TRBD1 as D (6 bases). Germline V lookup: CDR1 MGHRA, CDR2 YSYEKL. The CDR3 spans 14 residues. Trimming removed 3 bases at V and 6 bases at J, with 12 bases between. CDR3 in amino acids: CASSHLTGENTIYF. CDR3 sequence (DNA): TGCGCCAGCAGCCACCTGACAGGTGAAAACACCATATATTTT.

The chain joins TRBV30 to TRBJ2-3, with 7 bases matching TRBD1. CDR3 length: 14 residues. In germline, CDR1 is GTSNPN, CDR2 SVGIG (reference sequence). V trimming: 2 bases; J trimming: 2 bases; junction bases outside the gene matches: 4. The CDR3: CAWSTGAITDTQYF. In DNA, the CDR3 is TGTGCCTGGAGTACAGGGGCAATCACAGATACGCAGTATTTT.

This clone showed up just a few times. In DNA, the CDR3 is TGTGCCAGCACCCCGTCAGCAGGCCAGGCTCAGCCCCAGCATTTT. Amino acid sequence: CASTPSAGQAQPQHF. V is TRBV6-2 or TRBV6-3 and J is TRBJ1-5; D ambiguous. The germline CDR1 and CDR2 sequences are MNHEY and SVGEGT. The ends were cut back, 7 bases at V and 6 bases at J, with 19 bases in the middle. This CDR3 is built from 15 residues.

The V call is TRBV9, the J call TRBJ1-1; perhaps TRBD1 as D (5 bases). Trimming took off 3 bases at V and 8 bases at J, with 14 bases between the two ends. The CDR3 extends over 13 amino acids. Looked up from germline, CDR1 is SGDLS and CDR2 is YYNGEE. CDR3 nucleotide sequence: TGTGCCAGCAGCGCAGGGTCTCCAGGGGAAGCTTTCTTT. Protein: CASSAGSPGEAFF.

CDR3 sequence (DNA): TGCGCCAGCAGTGAAGAAGCAGGGCCCTACTATGGCTACACCTTC. It is translated as CASSEEAGPYYGYTF. The chain is built from TRBV10-1 and TRBJ1-2, with TRBD1 as a possible D gene (5 bases). V lost 3 bases and J lost 3, with 14 bases in between. Germline V gene lookup returns CDR1 WNHNN and CDR2 SYGVQD (reference sequence). There are 15 residues in the CDR3.

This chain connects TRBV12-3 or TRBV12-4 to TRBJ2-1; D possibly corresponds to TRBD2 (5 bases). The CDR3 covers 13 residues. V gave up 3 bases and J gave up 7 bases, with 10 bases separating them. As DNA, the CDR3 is TGTGCCAGCAGTTTCAGCGGCGGGAATGAGCAGTTCTTC. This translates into CASSFSGGNEQFF.

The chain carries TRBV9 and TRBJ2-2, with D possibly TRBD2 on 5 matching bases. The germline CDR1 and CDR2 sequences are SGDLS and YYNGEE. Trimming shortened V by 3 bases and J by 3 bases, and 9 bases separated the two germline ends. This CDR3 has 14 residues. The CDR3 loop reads CASSAGWYTGELFF. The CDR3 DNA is TGTGCCAGCAGCGCGGGGTGGTACACCGGGGAGCTGTTTTTT.